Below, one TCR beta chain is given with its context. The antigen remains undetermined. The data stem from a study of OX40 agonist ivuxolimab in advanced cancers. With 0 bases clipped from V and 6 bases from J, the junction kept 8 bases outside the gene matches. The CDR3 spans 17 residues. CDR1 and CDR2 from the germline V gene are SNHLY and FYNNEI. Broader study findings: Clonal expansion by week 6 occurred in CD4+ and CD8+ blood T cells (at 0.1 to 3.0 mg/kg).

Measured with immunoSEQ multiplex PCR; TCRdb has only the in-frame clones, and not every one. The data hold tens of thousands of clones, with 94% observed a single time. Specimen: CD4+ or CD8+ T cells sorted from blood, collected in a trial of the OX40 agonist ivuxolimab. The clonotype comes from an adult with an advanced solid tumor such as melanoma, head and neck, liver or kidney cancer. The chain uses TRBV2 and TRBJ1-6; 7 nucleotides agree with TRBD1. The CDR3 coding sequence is TGTGCCAGCAGTGAAGCCCCCGGGACAGACCCTAATTCACCCCTCCACTTT. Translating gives CASSEAPGTDPNSPLHF.